This T cell receptor beta chain originates from a study of memory CD8 T cells in hepatitis C reinfection. Time point given: late/post reinfection, 12 to 24 weeks after detection. TCR sequencing was done directly ex vivo on sorted cells, without expansion in vitro. Some clones are missing from TCRdb's copy, which holds only in-frame ones; the method was immunoSEQ multiplex PCR. The data hold about 46,000 clones, with nearly 90% observed a single time. Trimming stripped 6 bases from V and 1 base from J, with 13 bases between. This CDR3 is 14 amino acids long. The germline gives CDR1 MNHEY, CDR2 SVGAGI. Sequencing used naive CD8+ T cells sorted from blood. The clonotype originates from a man aged 18 to 35 with hepatitis C virus infection. The genes are TRBV6-5 and TRBJ2-7; tentative D call: TRBD2 (6 bases). CDR3 nucleotides: TGTGCCAGCAGCGCCGGACTAATATCCTACGAGCAGTACTTC. Encoded protein: CASSAGLISYEQYF.